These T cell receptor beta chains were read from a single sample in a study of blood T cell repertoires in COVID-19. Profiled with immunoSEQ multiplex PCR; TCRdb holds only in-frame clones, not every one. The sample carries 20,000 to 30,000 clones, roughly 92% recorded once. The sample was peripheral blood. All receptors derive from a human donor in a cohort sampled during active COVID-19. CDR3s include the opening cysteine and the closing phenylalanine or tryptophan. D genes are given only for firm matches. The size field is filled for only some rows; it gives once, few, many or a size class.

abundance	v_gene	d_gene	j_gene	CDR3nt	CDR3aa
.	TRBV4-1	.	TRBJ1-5	TGCGCCAGCAGCCAAGGCAGGGGAGGCAATCAGCCCCAGCATTTT	CASSQGRGGNQPQHF
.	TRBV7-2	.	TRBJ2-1	TGTGCCAGCAGCTTAAGGGGGTGGGAGCGGGGAGTAGAGAGGGATGAGCAGTTCTTC	CASSLRGWERGVERDEQFF
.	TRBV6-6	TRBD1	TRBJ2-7	TGTGCCAGCAGTTACTCGCAGACAGGGACCTACGAGCAGTACTTC	CASSYSQTGTYEQYF
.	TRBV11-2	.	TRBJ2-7	TGTGCCAGCAGCTTAGCGAGGTACTCCTACGAGCAGTACTTC	CASSLARYSYEQYF
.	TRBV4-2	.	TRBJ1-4	TGTGCCAGCAGCCAAGACAGACCATCTACTACAACTAATGAAAAACTGTTTTTT	CASSQDRPSTTTNEKLFF
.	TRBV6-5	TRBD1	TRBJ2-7	TGTGCCACCCAGGGGGCAGGGGGCTACGAGCAGTACTTC	CATQGAGGYEQYF
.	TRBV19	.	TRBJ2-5	TGTGCCAGTAGTATAGCACTACCAAACCAAGAGACCCAGTACTTC	CASSIALPNQETQYF
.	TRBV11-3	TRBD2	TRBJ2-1	TGTGCCAGCAGCTACGTCGGGACTAGCGGGAGTAGCTCCTACAATGAGCAGTTCTTC	CASSYVGTSGSSSYNEQFF
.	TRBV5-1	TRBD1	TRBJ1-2	TGCGCCAGCAGCTTGGGCTCCTCAGGGGGAGCCTATGGCTACACCTTC	CASSLGSSGGAYGYTF
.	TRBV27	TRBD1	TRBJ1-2	TGTGCCAGCAGTTTCCGACAGGGGAGCTATGGCTACACCTTC	CASSFRQGSYGYTF
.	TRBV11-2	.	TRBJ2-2	TGTGCCAGCAGCTTAGAGGCAGGGGTGAGCACCGGGGAGCTGTTTTTT	CASSLEAGVSTGELFF
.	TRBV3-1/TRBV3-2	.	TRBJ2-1	TGTGCCAGCAGCCATGCCGGGAGCCGCCCTAAAGATGAGCAGTTCTTC	CASSHAGSRPKDEQFF
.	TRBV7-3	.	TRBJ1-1	TGTGCCAGCAGCTTAAGAGGGGGGGTCAGGAACACTGAAGCTTTCTTT	CASSLRGGVRNTEAFF
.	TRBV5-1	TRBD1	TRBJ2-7	TGCGCCAGCAGCTTGACGGTTTCCGGGACAGGGCACTACGAGCAGTACTTC	CASSLTVSGTGHYEQYF
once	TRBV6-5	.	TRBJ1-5	TGTGCCATCACGGGGGGGCAGGTTAGCAATCAGCCCCAGCATTTT	CAITGGQVSNQPQHF
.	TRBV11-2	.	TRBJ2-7	TGTGCCAGCAGCGTTCAGGGCGGCGAGCAGTACTTC	CASSVQGGEQYF
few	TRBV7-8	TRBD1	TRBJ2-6	TGTGCCAGCAGCTTTGGGACAGGGTTCTCTGGGGCCAACGTCCTGACTTTC	CASSFGTGFSGANVLTF
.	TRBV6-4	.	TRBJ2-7	TGTGCCAGCAGTGACTCAGGGGCACCGGTTTACGAGCAGTACTTC	CASSDSGAPVYEQYF